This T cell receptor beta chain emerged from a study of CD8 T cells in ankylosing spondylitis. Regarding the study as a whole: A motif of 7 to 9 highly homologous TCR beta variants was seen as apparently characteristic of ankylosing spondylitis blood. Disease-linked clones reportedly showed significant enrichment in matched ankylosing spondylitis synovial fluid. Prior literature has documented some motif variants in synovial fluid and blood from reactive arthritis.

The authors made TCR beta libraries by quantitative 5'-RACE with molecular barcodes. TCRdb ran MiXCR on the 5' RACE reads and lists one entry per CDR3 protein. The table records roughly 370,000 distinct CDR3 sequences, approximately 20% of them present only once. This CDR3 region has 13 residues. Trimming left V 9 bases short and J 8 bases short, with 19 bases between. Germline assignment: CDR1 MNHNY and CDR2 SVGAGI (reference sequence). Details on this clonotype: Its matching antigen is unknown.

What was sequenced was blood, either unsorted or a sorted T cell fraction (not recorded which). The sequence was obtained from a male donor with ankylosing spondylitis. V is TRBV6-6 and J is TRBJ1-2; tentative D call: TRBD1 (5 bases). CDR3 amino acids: CASKIDSLEGYTF. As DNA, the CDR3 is TGTGCCAGTAAAATAGACAGTCTTGAGGGCTACACCTTC.